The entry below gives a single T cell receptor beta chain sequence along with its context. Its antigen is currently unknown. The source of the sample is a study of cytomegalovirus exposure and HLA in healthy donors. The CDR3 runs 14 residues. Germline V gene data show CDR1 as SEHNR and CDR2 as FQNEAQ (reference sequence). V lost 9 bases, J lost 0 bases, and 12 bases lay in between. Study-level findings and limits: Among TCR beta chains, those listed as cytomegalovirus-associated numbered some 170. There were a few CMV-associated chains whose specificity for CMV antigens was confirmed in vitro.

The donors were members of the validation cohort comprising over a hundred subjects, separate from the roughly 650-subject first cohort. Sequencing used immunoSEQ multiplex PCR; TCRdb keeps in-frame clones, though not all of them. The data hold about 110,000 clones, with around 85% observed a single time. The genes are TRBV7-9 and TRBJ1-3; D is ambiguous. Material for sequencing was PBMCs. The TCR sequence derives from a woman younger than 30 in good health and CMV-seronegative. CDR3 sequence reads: CASTYSLSGNTIYF. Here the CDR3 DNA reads TGTGCCAGTACCTATTCACTCTCTGGAAACACCATATATTTT.